This T cell receptor (beta chain) is drawn from a study of CD4 T cells in relation to SARS-CoV-2 and coronaviruses. The unexposed donors gave CD4+ T cells in about 2011-2018, prior to COVID-19. As to this clone: The antigen is undetermined.

This table comes from immunoSEQ multiplex PCR, and its TCRdb copy is limited to in-frame clones, with some not included. Of about 55,000 clones in the sample, more than 80% were seen once. V was clipped by 0 bases and J by 7 bases, with 7 bases between them. The germline gives CDR1 SGHAT, CDR2 FQNNGV. This CDR3 region has 13 residues. Study observations and caveats: Memory recall responses, not primary responses primed in culture, are what the assay detects. This crossreactivity analysis covered spike protein alone, no other viral proteins.

The TCR was taken from a human donor in good health. The chain combines TRBV11-2 with TRBJ2-1, with D uncertain. The sample was memory CD4+ T cells from PBMCs. CDR3 sequence reads: CASSLDTANEQFF. The CDR3 DNA reads as TGTGCCAGCAGCTTAGATACCGCGAATGAGCAGTTCTTC.